A single sample gave rise to the 16 T cell receptor beta chains below, sequenced in a study of tumor T cells in aggressive B-cell lymphoma. Produced via immunoSEQ multiplex PCR; TCRdb's table is partial and in-frame only. There are 10,000 or so clones in the sample; 85% occur only once, and about 4.3% lies in the top ten. Sequencing was carried out using tumor tissue. Receptor source: an adult with diffuse large B cell lymphoma.

The chain joins TRBV6-4 to TRBJ2-6, with D maybe TRBD1 (5 bases). CDR3 length: 15 amino acids. Trimming shortened V by 6 bases and J by 2 bases, and 11 bases separated the two germline ends. Looked up from germline, CDR1 is MRHNA and CDR2 is SNTAGT. The CDR3 loop reads CASSPKGTGANVLTF. CDR3 DNA sequence: TGTGCCAGCAGCCCCAAGGGGACTGGGGCCAACGTCCTGACTTTC.

The V call is TRBV11-3, the J call TRBJ2-7; 14 bases are a match to TRBD2. The germline gives CDR1 SGHNT, CDR2 YENEEA. Germline trimming cut 5 bases from V and 2 bases from J; bases unmatched to any gene: 5. The CDR3 spans 16 residues. The CDR3 spells CASSPGLAGETYEQYF. The CDR3 DNA follows: TGTGCCAGCAGCCCGGGACTAGCGGGGGAAACCTACGAGCAGTACTTC.

The rearrangement links TRBV6-5 to TRBJ2-7, with TRBD1 as a possible D gene (5 bases). The V gene's germline CDR1 is MNHEY and CDR2 SVGAGI. With 6 bases removed from V and 7 bases from J, the gap between germline ends came to 19 bases. This CDR3 has 14 amino acids. CDR3 region: CASSRQLGIGEQYF. In DNA form, the CDR3 reads TGTGCCAGCAGCCGACAGCTAGGTATTGGAGAGCAGTACTTC.

The rearrangement joins TRBV5-1 to TRBJ1-1; TRBD1 agrees at 10 bases. V was clipped by 4 bases and J by 8 bases; unmatched bases: 8. The germline V gene has CDR1 SGHRS and CDR2 YFSETQ. The CDR3 runs to 14 residues. CDR3 DNA sequence: TGCGCCAGCAGCAGTGGGGGACAGGGGCGGGAAGCTTTCTTT. Its translation: CASSSGGQGREAFF.

This chain joins TRBV7-2 and TRBJ2-7; the match to TRBD2 covers 12 bases. The germline gives CDR1 SGHTA, CDR2 FQGNSA. J gave up 6 bases and V 3 bases, and 6 bases lay outside the gene matches. This CDR3 has 15 amino acids. CDR3 sequence: CASSLWTSGKIEQYF. For the CDR3, the DNA is TGTGCCAGCAGCTTGTGGACTAGCGGGAAAATCGAGCAGTACTTC. Full variable domain (remainder filled in from reference TRBV7-2 and TRBJ2-7): GAGVSQSPSNKVTEKGKDVELRCDPISGHTALYWYRQSLGQGLEFLIYFQGNSAPDKSGLPSDRFSAERTGGSVSTLTIQRTQQEDSAVYLCASSLWTSGKIEQYFGPGTRLTVT.

The chain uses TRBV5-1 and TRBJ2-7, with TRBD2 identical over 13 bases. There are 15 residues in the CDR3. V trimming: 5 bases; J trimming: 2 bases; junction bases outside the gene matches: 4. CDR1 and CDR2 from the germline V gene are SGHRS and YFSETQ. The CDR3 nucleotides are TGCGCCAGCAGTCGACTAGCGGGAGGTACCTACGAGCAGTACTTC. Its protein product is CASSRLAGGTYEQYF.

This clone was observed a few times. The chain carries TRBV9 and TRBJ1-1; D gene unclear. With 1 base removed from V and 4 bases from J, the gap between germline ends came to 14 bases. From germline, CDR1 is SGDLS and CDR2 YYNGEE. The CDR3 sequence is 15 residues long. CDR3 loop: CASSVTEGWATEAFF. CDR3 DNA sequence: TGTGCCAGCAGCGTAACGGAGGGATGGGCCACTGAAGCTTTCTTT.

The gene calls are TRBV19 and TRBJ1-5, with D possibly being TRBD1 (6 bases). Trimming took 3 bases from V and 4 from J, leaving 13 bases between them. CDR1 is LNHDA and CDR2 is SQIVND in the germline V gene (reference sequence). The CDR3 is 15 amino acids. CDR3 DNA: TGTGCCAGTAGTATCGACAGGCGAGAGAATCAGCCCCAGCATTTT. Translated: CASSIDRRENQPQHF.

V usage is TRBV11-3 and J usage is TRBJ2-1, with 14 bases fitting TRBD2. CDR1 is SGHNT and CDR2 is YENEEA in the germline V gene. The V and J ends lost 2 bases and 0 bases, in that order; junction bases with no gene match: 3. The CDR3 loop spans 18 amino acids. The CDR3 region is CASSLRTSGRSSYNEQFF. In nucleotides, the CDR3 is TGTGCCAGCAGCTTACGGACTAGCGGGAGGAGCTCCTACAATGAGCAGTTCTTC.

The chain recombines TRBV7-2 with TRBJ2-2; 10 bases line up with TRBD2. The V gene's germline CDR1 is SGHTA and CDR2 FQGNSA. The length of the CDR3 is 19 residues. After removal of 5 bases from V and 4 bases from J, the junction contained 16 bases not matched to a gene. CDR3 region: CASSPQGLEAGGGTGELFF. The DNA of the CDR3 is TGTGCCAGCAGCCCACAGGGGTTGGAAGCGGGAGGGGGCACCGGGGAGCTGTTTTTT. Drawing the rest from reference TRBV7-2 and TRBJ2-2, the complete variable domain is GAGVSQSPSNKVTEKGKDVELRCDPISGHTALYWYRQSLGQGLEFLIYFQGNSAPDKSGLPSDRFSAERTGGSVSTLTIQRTQQEDSAVYLCASSPQGLEAGGGTGELFFGEGSRLTVL.

The V gene is TRBV6-1, the J gene TRBJ1-1; D gene uncertain. Trimming took 6 bases from V and 2 from J, leaving 10 bases between them. Germline CDR1 is MNHNS and CDR2 is SASEGT. The CDR3 extends over 13 amino acids. For the CDR3, the DNA is TGTGCCAGCAGGAAGCACAGAAACACTGAAGCTTTCTTT. As protein: CASRKHRNTEAFF.

The V gene is TRBV7-2, the J gene TRBJ1-1, with TRBD1 as a possible D gene (6 bases). CDR1 is SGHTA, CDR2 FQGNSA, per germline. The CDR3 spans 14 residues. V lost 5 bases, J lost 3 bases, and 13 bases lay in between. The CDR3 is CASSRRGTDTEAFF. In DNA form, the CDR3 reads TGTGCCAGCAGCCGCAGGGGTACGGACACTGAAGCTTTCTTT.

The V call is TRBV4-2, the J call TRBJ1-3, with D unclear. The V gene lost 4 bases and the J gene lost 13 bases, with 14 bases spanning the gap. The length of the CDR3 is 12 residues. CDR1 and CDR2 (germline): LGHNA, YNFKEQ. The CDR3 loop reads CASSPPSEQIYF. DNA for the CDR3: TGTGCCAGCAGCCCCCCCTCCGAACAAATATATTTT.

V usage is TRBV19 and J usage is TRBJ1-1; 9 bases match TRBD1. The CDR3 is 12 amino acids. V lost 5 bases, J lost 11 bases, and 6 bases stayed unmatched. CDR1 is LNHDA and CDR2 is SQIVND in the germline V gene (reference sequence). CDR3 loop: CASSPTGGAAFF. The CDR3 bases are TGTGCCAGTAGTCCAACAGGGGGCGCGGCTTTCTTT.

The sample holds one count of this clone. V usage is TRBV6-5 and J usage is TRBJ1-5; 7 bases match TRBD1. V lost 0 bases to trimming and J lost 7 bases; unmatched junction nucleotides: 6. The CDR3 is 15 residues long. Germline lookup yields CDR1 MNHEY and CDR2 SVGAGI. The CDR3 DNA reads as TGTGCCAGCAGTTACTCAGACAGGGAGGTACAGCCCCAGCATTTT. Translation gives CASSYSDREVQPQHF.

This chain connects TRBV10-3 to TRBJ2-3; TRBD2 aligns across 10 bases. V gave up 3 bases and J gave up 2 bases; unmatched junction bases: 2. Germline lookup yields CDR1 ENHRY and CDR2 SYGVKD. CDR3 length equals 15 residues. The CDR3 loop reads CAISDGTSATDTQYF. CDR3 in DNA: TGTGCCATCAGTGACGGGACTAGCGCCACAGATACGCAGTATTTT.